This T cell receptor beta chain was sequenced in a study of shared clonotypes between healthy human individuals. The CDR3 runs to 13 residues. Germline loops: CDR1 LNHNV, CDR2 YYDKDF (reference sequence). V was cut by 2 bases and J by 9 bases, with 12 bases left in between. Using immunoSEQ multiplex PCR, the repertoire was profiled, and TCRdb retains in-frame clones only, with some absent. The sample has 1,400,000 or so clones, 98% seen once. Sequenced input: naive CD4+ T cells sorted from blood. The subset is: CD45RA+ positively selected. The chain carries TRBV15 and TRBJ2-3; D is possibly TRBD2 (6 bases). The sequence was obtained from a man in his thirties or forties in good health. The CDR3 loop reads CATSRSLEGTQYF. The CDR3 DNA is TGTGCCACCAGCAGATCCCTGGAGGGAACGCAGTATTTT.